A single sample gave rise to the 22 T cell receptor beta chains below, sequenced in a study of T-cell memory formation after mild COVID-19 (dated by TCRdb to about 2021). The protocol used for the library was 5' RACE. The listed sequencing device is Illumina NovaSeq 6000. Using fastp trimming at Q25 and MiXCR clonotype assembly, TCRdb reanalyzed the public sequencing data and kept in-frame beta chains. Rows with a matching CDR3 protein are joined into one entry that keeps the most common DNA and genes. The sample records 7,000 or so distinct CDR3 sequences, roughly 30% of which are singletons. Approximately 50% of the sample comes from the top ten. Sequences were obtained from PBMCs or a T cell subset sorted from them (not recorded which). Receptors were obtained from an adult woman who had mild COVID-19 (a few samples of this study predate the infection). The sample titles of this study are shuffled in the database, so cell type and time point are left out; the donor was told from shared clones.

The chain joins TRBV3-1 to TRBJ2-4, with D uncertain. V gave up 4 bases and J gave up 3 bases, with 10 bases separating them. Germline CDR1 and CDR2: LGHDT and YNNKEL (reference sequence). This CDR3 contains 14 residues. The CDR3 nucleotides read TGTGCCAGCAGCCTTAGTCTGGACAAAAACATTCAGTACTTC. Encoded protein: CASSLSLDKNIQYF.

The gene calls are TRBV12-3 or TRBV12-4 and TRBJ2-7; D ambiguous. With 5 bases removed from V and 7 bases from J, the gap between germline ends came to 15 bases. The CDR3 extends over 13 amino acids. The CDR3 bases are TGTGCCAGCAGTCCGGCGAACGTACTTGAGCAGTACTTC. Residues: CASSPANVLEQYF.

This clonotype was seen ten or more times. DNA for the CDR3: TGTGCCAGCAGTTTATCACCGTCTGAGCAGTACTTC. As protein: CASSLSPSEQYF. V is TRBV12-3 or TRBV12-4 and J is TRBJ2-7; D is ambiguous. The CDR3 is 12 amino acids. V was cut by 2 bases and J by 7 bases, with 9 bases left in between.

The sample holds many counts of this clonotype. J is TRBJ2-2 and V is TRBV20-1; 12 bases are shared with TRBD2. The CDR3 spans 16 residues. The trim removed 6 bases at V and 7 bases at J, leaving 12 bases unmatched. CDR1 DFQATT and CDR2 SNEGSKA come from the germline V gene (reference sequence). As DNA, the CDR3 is TGCAGTGCGACCCCTAGCGGGGGGGCAGTTCACGGGGAGCTGTTTTTT. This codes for CSATPSGGAVHGELFF.

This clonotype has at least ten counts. Written as DNA, the CDR3 is TGTGCCACCAGCAGAGATATCGGGGGTTTTGAAGCTTTCTTT. This sequence encodes CATSRDIGGFEAFF. This chain uses TRBV15 with TRBJ1-1; a possible D gene is TRBD1 (5 bases). CDR3 size: 14 residues. Deletions cut 0 bases from V and 7 bases from J, with 12 bases between. Germline V gene lookup returns CDR1 LNHNV and CDR2 YYDKDF (reference sequence).

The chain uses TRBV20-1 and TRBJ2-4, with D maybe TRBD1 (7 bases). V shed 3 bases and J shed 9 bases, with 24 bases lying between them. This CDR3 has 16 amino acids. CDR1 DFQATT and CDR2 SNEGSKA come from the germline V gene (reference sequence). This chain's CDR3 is CSASDPRDSQNSIQYF. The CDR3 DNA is TGCAGTGCTAGTGATCCGCGGGACAGCCAAAACAGCATTCAGTACTTC.

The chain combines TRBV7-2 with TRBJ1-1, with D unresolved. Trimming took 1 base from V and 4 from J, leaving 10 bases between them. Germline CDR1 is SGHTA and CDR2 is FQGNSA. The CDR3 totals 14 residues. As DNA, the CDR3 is TGTGCCAGCAGCTTAGTGGGGATCGGCACTGAAGCTTTCTTT. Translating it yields CASSLVGIGTEAFF.

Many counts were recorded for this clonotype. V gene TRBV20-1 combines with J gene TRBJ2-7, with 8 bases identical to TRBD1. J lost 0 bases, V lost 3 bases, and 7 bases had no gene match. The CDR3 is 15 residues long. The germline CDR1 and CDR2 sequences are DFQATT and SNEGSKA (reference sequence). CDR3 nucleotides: TGCAGTGCTAGGGACAGGGACCATTTCTCCTACGAGCAGTACTTC. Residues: CSARDRDHFSYEQYF.

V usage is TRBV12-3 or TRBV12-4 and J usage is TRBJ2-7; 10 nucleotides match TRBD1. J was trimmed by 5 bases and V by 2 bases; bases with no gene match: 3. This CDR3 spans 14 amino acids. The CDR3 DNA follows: TGTGCCAGCAGTTTAAGGGACAGGGGAGACGAGCAGTACTTC. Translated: CASSLRDRGDEQYF.

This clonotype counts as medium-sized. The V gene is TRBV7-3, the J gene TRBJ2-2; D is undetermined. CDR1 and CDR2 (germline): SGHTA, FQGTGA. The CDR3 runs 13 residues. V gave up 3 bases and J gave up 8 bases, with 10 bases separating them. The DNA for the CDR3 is TGTGCCAGCAGCTTGGATTTTTTGGGGGAGCTGTTTTTT. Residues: CASSLDFLGELFF.

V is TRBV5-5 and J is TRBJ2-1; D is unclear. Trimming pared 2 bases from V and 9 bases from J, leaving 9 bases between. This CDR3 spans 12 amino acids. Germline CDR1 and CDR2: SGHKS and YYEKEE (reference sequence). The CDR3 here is CASSFGVGEQFF. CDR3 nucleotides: TGTGCCAGCAGCTTTGGGGTGGGTGAGCAGTTCTTC.

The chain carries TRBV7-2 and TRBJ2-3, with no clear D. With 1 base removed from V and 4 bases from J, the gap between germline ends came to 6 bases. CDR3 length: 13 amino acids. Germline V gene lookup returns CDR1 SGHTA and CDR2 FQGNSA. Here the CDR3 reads CASSLVPADTQYF. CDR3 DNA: TGTGCCAGCAGCTTAGTCCCCGCAGATACGCAGTATTTT.

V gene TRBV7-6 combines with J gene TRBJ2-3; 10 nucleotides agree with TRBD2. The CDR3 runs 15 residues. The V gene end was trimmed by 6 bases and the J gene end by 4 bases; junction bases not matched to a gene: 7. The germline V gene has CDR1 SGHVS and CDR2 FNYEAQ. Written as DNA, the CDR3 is TGTGCCAGCAGTCGAGCGGGAGGGCAAGCAGATACGCAGTATTTT. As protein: CASSRAGGQADTQYF.

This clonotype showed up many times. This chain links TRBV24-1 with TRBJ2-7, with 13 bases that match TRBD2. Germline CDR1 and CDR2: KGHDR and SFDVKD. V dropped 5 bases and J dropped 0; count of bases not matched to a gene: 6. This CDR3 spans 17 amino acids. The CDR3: CATSAGTSGDSSYEQYF. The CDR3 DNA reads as TGTGCCACCAGTGCCGGGACTAGCGGGGACAGCTCCTACGAGCAGTACTTC.

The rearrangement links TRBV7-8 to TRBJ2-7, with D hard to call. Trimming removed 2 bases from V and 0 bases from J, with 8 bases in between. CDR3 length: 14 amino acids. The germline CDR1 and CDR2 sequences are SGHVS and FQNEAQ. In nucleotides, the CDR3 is TGTGCCAGCAGCTTAACGACGAGCTCCTACGAGCAGTACTTC. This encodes CASSLTTSSYEQYF.

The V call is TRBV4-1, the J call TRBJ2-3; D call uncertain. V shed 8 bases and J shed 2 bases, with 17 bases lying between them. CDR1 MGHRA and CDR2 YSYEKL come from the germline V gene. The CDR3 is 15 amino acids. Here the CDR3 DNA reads TGCGCCAGCGCCACAACCTGGGTGTACACAGATACGCAGTATTTT. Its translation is CASATTWVYTDTQYF.

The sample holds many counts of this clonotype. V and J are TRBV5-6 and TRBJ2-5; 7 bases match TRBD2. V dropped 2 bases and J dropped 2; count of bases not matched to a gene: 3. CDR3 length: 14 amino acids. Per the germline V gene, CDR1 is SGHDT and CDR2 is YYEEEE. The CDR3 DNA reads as TGTGCCAGCAGCTTCGGGACTACGCAAGAGACCCAGTACTTC. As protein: CASSFGTTQETQYF.

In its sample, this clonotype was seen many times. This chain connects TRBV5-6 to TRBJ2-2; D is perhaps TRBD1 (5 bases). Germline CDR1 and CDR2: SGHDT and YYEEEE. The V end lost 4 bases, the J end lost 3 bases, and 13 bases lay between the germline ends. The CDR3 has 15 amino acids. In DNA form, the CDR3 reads TGTGCCAGCAGCCCCATCAGGGTGGACACCGGGGAGCTGTTTTTT. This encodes CASSPIRVDTGELFF.

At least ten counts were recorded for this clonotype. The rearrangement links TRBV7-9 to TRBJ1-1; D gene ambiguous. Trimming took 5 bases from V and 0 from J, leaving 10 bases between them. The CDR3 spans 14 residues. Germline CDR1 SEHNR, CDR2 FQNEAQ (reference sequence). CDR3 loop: CASSATVMNTEAFF. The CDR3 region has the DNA TGTGCCAGCAGCGCCACCGTCATGAACACTGAAGCTTTCTTT.

This CDR3 reads CASRAHRVATDTQYF. Here the CDR3 DNA reads TGTGCCAGCAGAGCCCACAGGGTTGCCACAGATACGCAGTATTTT. The chain is built from TRBV6-2 or TRBV6-3 and TRBJ2-3, with D perhaps matching TRBD1 (6 bases). Germline V gene sequence: CDR1 MNHEY, CDR2 SVGEGT. Between the trimmed V and J ends, which lost 6 bases and 2 bases, there was a span of 15 bases. The CDR3 length is 15 residues.

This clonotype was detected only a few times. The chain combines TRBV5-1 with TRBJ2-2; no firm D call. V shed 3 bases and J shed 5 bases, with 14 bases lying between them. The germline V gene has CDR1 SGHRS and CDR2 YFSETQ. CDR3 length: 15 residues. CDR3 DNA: TGCGCCAGCAGCTGGCTAGGGTATCGAACCGGGGAGCTGTTTTTT. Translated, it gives CASSWLGYRTGELFF.

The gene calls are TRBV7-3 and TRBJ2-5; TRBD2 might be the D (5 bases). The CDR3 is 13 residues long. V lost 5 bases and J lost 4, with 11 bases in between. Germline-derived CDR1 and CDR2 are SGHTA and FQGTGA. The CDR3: CASSQRSGETQYF. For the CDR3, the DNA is TGTGCCAGCAGCCAGCGGAGTGGAGAGACCCAGTACTTC. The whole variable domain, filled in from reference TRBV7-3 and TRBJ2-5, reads GAGVSQTPSNKVTEKGKYVELRCDPISGHTALYWYRQSLGQGPEFLIYFQGTGAADDSGLPNDRFFAVRPEGSVSTLKIQRTERGDSAVYLCASSQRSGETQYFGPGTRLLVL.